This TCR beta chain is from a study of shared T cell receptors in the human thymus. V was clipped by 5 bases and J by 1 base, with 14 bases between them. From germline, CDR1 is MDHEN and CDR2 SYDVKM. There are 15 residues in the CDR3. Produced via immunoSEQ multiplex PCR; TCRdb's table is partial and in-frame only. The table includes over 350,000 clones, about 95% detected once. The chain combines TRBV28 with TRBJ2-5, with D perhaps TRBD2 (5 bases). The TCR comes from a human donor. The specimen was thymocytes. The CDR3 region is CASSPEASLQETQYF. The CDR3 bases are TGTGCCAGCAGTCCGGAGGCTTCACTCCAAGAGACCCAGTACTTC.